This T cell receptor (beta chain) is drawn from a study of response to subunit inactivated influenza vaccine. Using its own MiXCR run on the RT-PCR reads, TCRdb lists one record per CDR3 protein. There are 450,000 to 600,000 distinct CDR3 sequences in the sample; about 7.2% occur only once, and roughly 13% lies in the top ten. Overall study findings and caveats: It was the authors' suggestion that each seasonal influenza vaccination recruits few new T cells.

CDR1 SGHTS and CDR2 YDEGEE come from the germline V gene. CDR3 length: 15 residues. V lost 5 bases, J lost 3 bases, and 18 bases lay in between. This clonotype was seen repeatedly, ten times or more. No antigen is known for it. The sample was PBMCs from blood, taken around 2 years after vaccination. The chain couples TRBV5-8 to TRBJ2-7; tentative D call: TRBD2 (6 bases). The receptor comes from a man aged 50-75 years who received an inactivated influenza vaccine. The chain's CDR3 is CASRRRGARRYEQYF. The CDR3 bases are TGTGCCAGCAGAAGGAGGGGTGCGCGGCGCTACGAGCAGTACTTC.